This T cell receptor (beta chain) appears in the sequencing data of a study of T cell responses to AZD1222 COVID-19 vaccine. Study-level points and caveats: Unmutated variant regions are reportedly targeted by nearly half of spike-specific TCRs.

On this clone itself: The antigen is unknown.

The CDR3 is 16 amino acids. Per the germline V gene, CDR1 is SGHVS and CDR2 is FQNEAQ. After removal of 3 bases from V and 2 bases from J, the junction contained 9 bases not matched to a gene. Method: immunoSEQ multiplex PCR; TCRdb's copy keeps in-frame clones and lacks some. Here the sample spans around 130,000 clones, 80% to 90% being singletons. Specimen: peripheral blood, collected on day 0 of AZD1222 vaccination. The source is an adult in good health. The rearrangement links TRBV7-8 to TRBJ2-7; 8 nucleotides line up with TRBD2. DNA for the CDR3: TGTGCCAGCAGCTTGATTGCAGCGGGAGTCCCCTACGAGCAGTACTTC. Translation: CASSLIAAGVPYEQYF.